This T cell receptor (beta chain) was sequenced during a study of cytomegalovirus exposure and HLA in healthy donors. Study conclusions and caveats: Several of the most significant clusters appeared linked to common viral pathogens, based on a later analysis. Cytomegalovirus association was assigned to about 150 TCR beta chains.

Primers for the PCR totalled 60 Vbeta and 13 Jbeta. This table comes from immunoSEQ multiplex PCR, and its TCRdb copy is limited to in-frame clones, with some not included. Of roughly 190,000 clones listed, roughly 81% are singletons. Concerning this clone: Its antigen is as yet unknown.

Sequences were obtained from PBMCs. This TCR was sampled from a woman in her 30s in good health and CMV-seropositive.

The CDR3 loop is CASSVDGVFGDSPLHF. The CDR3 bases are TGTGCCAGCAGCGTAGACGGAGTGTTCGGGGATTCACCCCTCCACTTT. The chain employs TRBV9 and TRBJ1-6; D unresolved. V lost 0 bases and J 8 bases, leaving 15 bases between the germline ends. The germline V gene encodes CDR1 SGDLS and CDR2 YYNGEE. This CDR3 is built from 16 residues.